The present TCR beta chain was sequenced within a study of cytomegalovirus exposure and HLA in healthy donors. Study-level points and caveats: A later look showed TCR association rates differing by HLA locus, highest for DRB1 and lowest for HLA-C. TCR beta chains numbering more than 150 were designated cytomegalovirus-associated.

Primers included in the PCR were 60 Vbeta and 13 Jbeta primers. Sequenced by immunoSEQ multiplex PCR; TCRdb stores in-frame clones only, minus some. Among about 160,000 clones listed, just under 80% were seen once. On this clone itself: The antigen remains undetermined.

In germline, CDR1 is SGHRS, CDR2 YFSETQ. This CDR3 comprises 17 residues. Trimming pared 0 bases from V and 7 bases from J, leaving 22 bases between. The V call is TRBV5-1, the J call TRBJ1-2; a weak D match, TRBD1 (6 bases). The specimen was PBMCs. The origin of this receptor is a woman in her 50s in good health and CMV-seronegative. In nucleotides, the CDR3 is TGCGCCAGCAGCTTGGGGGTCTACGGGGGGGACAACGGTGGCTACACCTTC. Translated, it gives CASSLGVYGGDNGGYTF.